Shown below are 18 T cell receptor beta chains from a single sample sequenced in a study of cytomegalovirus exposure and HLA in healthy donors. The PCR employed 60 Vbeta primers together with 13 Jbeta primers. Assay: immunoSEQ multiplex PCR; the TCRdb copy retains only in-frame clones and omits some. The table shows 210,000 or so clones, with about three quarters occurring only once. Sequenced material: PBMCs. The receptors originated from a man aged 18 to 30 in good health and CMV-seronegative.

The DNA of the CDR3 is TGTGCCAGCAGCCTAGCGGGAGCCACCTCCTACGAGCAGTACTTC. Translating it yields CASSLAGATSYEQYF. V usage is TRBV6-1 and J usage is TRBJ2-7, with 10 positions matching TRBD2. CDR1 is MNHNS and CDR2 is SASEGT in the germline V gene. The CDR3 is 15 amino acids. The ends lost 6 bases at V and 0 bases at J; junction bases unmatched: 5.

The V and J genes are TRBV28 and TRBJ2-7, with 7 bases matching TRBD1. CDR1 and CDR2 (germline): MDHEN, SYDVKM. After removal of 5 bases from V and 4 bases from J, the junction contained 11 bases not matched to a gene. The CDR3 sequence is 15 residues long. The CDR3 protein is CASSGAGRGRYEQYF. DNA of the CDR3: TGTGCCAGCAGTGGCGCCGGTAGGGGGCGATACGAGCAGTACTTC.

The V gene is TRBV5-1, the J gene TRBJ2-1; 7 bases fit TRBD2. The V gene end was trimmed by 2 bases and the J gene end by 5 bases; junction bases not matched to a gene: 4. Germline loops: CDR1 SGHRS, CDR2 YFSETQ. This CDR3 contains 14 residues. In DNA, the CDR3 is TGCGCCAGCAGCTTCAGCGGGGCCGACAATGAGCAGTTCTTC. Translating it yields CASSFSGADNEQFF.

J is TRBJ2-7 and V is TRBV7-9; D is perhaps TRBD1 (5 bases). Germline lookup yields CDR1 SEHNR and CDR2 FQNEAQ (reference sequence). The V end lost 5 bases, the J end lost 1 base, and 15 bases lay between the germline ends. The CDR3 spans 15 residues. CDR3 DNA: TGTGCCAGCAGCGAAACCCAGGGAATGTCCTACGAGCAGTACTTC. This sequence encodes CASSETQGMSYEQYF.

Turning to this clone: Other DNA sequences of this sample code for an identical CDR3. CDR3 protein: CASSLGTGNEQFF. In nucleotides, the CDR3 is TGTGCCAGCAGCTTGGGGACAGGGAATGAGCAGTTCTTC. This chain uses TRBV7-9 with TRBJ2-1; 9 nucleotides match TRBD1. With 3 bases clipped from V and 7 bases from J, the junction kept 1 base outside the gene matches. Germline assignment: CDR1 SEHNR and CDR2 FQNEAQ (reference sequence). The CDR3 sequence is 13 residues long.

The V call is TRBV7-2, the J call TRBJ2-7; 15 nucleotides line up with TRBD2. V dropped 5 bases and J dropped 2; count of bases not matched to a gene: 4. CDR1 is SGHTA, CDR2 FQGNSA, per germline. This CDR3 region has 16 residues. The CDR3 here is CASSPRTSGRAYEQYF. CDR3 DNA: TGTGCCAGCAGCCCCCGGACTAGCGGGAGGGCCTACGAGCAGTACTTC.

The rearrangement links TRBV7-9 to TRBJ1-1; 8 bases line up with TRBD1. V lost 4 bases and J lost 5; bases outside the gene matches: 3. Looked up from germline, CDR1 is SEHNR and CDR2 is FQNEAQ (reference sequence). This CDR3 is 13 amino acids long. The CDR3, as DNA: TGTGCCAGCAGCTCAGGGGGCCGGACTGAAGCTTTCTTT. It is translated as CASSSGGRTEAFF. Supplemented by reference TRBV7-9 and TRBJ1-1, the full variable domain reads DTGVSQNPRHKITKRGQNVTFRCDPISEHNRLYWYRQTLGQGPEFLTYFQNEAQLEKSRLLSDRFSAERPKGSFSTLEIQRTEQGDSAMYLCASSSGGRTEAFFGQGTRLTVV.

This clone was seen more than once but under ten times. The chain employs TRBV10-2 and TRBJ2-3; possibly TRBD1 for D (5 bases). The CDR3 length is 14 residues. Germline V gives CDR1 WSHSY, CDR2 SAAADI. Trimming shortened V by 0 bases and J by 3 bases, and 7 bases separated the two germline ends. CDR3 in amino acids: CASSESKGTDTQYF. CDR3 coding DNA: TGCGCCAGCAGTGAGTCGAAGGGGACAGATACGCAGTATTTT.

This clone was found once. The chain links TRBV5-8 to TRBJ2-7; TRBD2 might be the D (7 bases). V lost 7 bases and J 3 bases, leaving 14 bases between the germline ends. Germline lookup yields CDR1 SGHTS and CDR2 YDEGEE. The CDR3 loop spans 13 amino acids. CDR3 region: CASGQRGLYEQYF. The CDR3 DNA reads TGTGCCAGCGGACAGCGGGGCCTCTACGAGCAGTACTTC.

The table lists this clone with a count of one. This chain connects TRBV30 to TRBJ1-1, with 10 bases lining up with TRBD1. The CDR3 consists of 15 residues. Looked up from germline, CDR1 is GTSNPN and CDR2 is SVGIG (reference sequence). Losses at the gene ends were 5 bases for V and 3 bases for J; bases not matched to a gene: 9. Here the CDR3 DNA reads TGTGCCTGGGGTCTGACAGGGGGCCCGGACACTGAAGCTTTCTTT. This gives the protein CAWGLTGGPDTEAFF.

The CDR3 region is CASSLGLAGGETQYF. DNA for the CDR3: TGTGCCAGCAGCTTAGGCCTCGCCGGCGGAGAGACCCAGTACTTC. V gene TRBV7-9 combines with J gene TRBJ2-5, with unresolved D. This CDR3 region has 15 residues. Germline CDR1 is SEHNR and CDR2 is FQNEAQ (reference sequence). The V and J ends lost 1 base and 4 bases respectively, with 13 bases between them.

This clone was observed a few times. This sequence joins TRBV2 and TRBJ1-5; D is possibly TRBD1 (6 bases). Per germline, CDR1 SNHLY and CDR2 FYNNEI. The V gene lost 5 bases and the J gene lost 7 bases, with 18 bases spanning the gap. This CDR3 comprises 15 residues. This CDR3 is CASSLSQGREQPQHF. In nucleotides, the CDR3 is TGTGCCAGCAGTCTTTCGCAGGGGAGGGAGCAGCCCCAGCATTTT.

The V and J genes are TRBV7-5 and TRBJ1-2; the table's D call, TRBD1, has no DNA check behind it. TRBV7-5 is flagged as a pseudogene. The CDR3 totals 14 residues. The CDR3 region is CARSLSGQKYGYTF. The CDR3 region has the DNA TGTGCCAGAAGCCTGAGTGGACAAAAGTATGGCTACACCTTC.

The CDR3 region is CASSPRRVTRANEKLFF. The CDR3 DNA is TGTGCCAGCAGCCCCCGGCGGGTGACAAGGGCTAATGAAAAACTGTTTTTT. This sequence joins TRBV7-9 and TRBJ1-4; D uncertain. V lost 5 bases, J lost 3 bases, and 19 bases lay in between. Germline V gene sequence: CDR1 SEHNR, CDR2 FQNEAQ (reference sequence). This CDR3 contains 17 residues.

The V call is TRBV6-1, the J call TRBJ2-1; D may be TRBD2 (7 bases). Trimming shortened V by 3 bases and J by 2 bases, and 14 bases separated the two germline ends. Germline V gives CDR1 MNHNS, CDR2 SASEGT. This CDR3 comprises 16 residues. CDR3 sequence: CASSEGGPAPYNEQFF. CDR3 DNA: TGTGCCAGCAGTGAGGGGGGGCCGGCCCCCTACAATGAGCAGTTCTTC.

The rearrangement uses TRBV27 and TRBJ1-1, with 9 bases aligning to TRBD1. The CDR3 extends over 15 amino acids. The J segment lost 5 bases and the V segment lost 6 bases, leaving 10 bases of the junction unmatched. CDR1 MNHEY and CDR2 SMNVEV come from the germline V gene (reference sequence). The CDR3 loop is CASRDGTGLGTEAFF. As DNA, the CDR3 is TGTGCCAGCAGGGACGGGACAGGGTTGGGAACTGAAGCTTTCTTT.

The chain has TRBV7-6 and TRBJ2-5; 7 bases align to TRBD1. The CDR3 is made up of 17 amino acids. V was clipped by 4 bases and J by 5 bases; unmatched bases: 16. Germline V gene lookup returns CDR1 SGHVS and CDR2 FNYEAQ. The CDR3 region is CASSSYYRGRSEETQYF. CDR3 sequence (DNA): TGTGCCAGCAGCTCTTACTACAGGGGCCGGAGTGAGGAGACCCAGTACTTC.

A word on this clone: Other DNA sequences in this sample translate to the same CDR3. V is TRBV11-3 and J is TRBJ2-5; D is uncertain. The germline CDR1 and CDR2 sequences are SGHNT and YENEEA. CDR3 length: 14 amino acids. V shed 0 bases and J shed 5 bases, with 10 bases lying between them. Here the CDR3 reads CASSLDGPGETQYF. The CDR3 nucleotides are TGTGCCAGCAGCTTAGACGGTCCCGGGGAGACCCAGTACTTC.